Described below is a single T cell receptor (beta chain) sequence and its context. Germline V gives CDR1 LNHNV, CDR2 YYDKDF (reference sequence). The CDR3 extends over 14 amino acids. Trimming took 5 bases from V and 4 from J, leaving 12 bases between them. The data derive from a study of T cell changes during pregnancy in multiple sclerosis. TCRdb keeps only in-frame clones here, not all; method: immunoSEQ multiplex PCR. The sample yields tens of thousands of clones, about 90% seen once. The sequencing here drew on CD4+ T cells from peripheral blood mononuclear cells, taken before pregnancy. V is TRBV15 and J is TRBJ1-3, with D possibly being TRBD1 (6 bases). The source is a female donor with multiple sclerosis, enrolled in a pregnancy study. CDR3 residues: CATSVWGQGNTIYF. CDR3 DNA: TGTGCCACCAGCGTCTGGGGGCAAGGAAACACCATATATTTT.